What follows is one TCR beta chain and its context. This entry is derived from a study of CD8 T cells in Susac syndrome. CDR3 length: 15 residues. V shed 7 bases, J shed 3 bases, and the junction held 10 bases outside the gene matches. Random hexamers served to reverse transcribe roughly 0.5 to 1 ug RNA. TCRdb re-analysed the immunoSEQ multiplex PCR reads in MiXCR, keeping a single row per CDR3 protein. The data hold about 160,000 distinct CDR3 sequences, with roughly 95% observed a single time. Material for sequencing was CD4+ T cells from PBMCs. The receptor was derived from a human donor with multiple sclerosis. V is TRBV12-3 or TRBV12-4 and J is TRBJ2-3, with 7 bases fitting TRBD2. CDR3 DNA sequence: TGTGCCAGCAATTGGAGAGCGGGAAGGACAGATACGCAGTATTTT. Its translation is CASNWRAGRTDTQYF.